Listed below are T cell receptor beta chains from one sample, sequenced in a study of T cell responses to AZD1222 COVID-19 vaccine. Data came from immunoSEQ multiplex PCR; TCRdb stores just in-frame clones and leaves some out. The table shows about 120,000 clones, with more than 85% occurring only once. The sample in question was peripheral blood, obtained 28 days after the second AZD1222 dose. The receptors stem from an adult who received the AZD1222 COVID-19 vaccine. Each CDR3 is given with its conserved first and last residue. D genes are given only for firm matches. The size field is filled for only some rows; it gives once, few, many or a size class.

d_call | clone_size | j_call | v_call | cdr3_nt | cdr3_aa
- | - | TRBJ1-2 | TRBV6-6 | TGTGCCAGCAGCAGAGTGGGGGGCGCTGGCTATGGCTACACCTTC | CASSRVGGAGYGYTF
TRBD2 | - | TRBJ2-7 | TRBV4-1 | TGCGCCAGCAGCCAAGCCCCACCCGAGGGACTAGCGGGATCCGAGCAGTACTTC | CASSQAPPEGLAGSEQYF
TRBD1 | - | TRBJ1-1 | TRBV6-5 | TGTGCCAGCAGCCGGGACAGGAGAATACCTGAAGCTTTCTTT | CASSRDRRIPEAFF
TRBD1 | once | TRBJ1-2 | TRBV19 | TGTGCCAGTAGTATATCAGGGGGCGTTTCGAACTATGGCTACACCTTC | CASSISGGVSNYGYTF
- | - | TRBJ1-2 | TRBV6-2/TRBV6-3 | TGTGCCAGCAGTCGACGGGACGCTTATGGCTACACCTTC | CASSRRDAYGYTF
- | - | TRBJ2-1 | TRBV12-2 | TGTGCAAGTCGCTTGGAAGGTGTTAGCGGGAGGCAAAATGAGCAGTTCTTC | CASRLEGVSGRQNEQFF
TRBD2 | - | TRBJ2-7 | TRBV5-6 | TGTGCCAGCAGCTTGGTTGGGACTAGAATCGGCTACGAGCAGTACTTC | CASSLVGTRIGYEQYF
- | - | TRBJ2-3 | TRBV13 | TGTGCCAGCAGCTTATCGTGGGATACGCAGTATTTT | CASSLSWDTQYF
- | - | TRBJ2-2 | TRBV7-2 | TGTGCCAGCAGCTTAGAGGGGGGAGTAAACACCGGGGAGCTGTTTTTT | CASSLEGGVNTGELFF
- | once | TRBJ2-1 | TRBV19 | TGTGCCAGTAGTATGAGCAGAAACAATGAGCAGTTCTTC | CASSMSRNNEQFF
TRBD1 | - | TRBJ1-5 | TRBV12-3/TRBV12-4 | TGTGCCAGCAGTCGGGACAGGCATCAGCCCCAGCATTTT | CASSRDRHQPQHF
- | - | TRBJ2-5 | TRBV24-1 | TGTGCCATCCAAGAGACCCAGTACTTC | CAIQETQYF
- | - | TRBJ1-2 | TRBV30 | TGTGCCTGGAGTTATGAGGGTTTCGCCACCTTC | CAWSYEGFATF
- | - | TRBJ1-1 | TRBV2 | TGTGCCAGCAGTGGGCAAGGGGGTACTGAAGCTTTCTTT | CASSGQGGTEAFF
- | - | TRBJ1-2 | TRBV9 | TGTGCCAGCAGCGTAGTTGGGGAGGGGTTAGTCGGCTATGGCTACACCTTC | CASSVVGEGLVGYGYTF
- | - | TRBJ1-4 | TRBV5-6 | TGTGCCAGCAGCTTCCAAGCGGCCTTTAATGAAAAACTGTTTTTT | CASSFQAAFNEKLFF
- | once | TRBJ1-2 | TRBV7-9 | TGTGCCAGCATGAAGGAGGGGGGAAACTATGGCTACACCTTC | CASMKEGGNYGYTF
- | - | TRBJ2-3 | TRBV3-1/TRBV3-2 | TGTGCCAGCAGCCCTAGCGAAGATACGCAGTATTTT | CASSPSEDTQYF
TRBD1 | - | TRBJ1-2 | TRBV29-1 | TGCAGCGTTGAAGAAGACAGGGCCAGTAGTTATGGCTACACCTTC | CSVEEDRASSYGYTF
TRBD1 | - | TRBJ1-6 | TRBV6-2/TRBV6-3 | TGTGCCAGCAGTCCGATCCGACAGGGGAATTCACCCCTCCACTTT | CASSPIRQGNSPLHF
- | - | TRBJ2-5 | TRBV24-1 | TGTGCCACCAGTGACGGGGAGACCCAGTACTTC | CATSDGETQYF
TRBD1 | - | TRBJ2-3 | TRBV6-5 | TGTGCCAGCAGGGCCCCGGGACAGGGCACAGATACGCAGTATTTT | CASRAPGQGTDTQYF
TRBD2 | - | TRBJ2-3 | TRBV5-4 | TGTGCCAGCAGCTTCGAACTAGCGGGGGGTCTCGATACGCAGTATTTT | CASSFELAGGLDTQYF
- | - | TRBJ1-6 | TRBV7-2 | TGTGCCAGCAGCTCGCTGGACCGAAATTCACCCCTCCACTTT | CASSSLDRNSPLHF
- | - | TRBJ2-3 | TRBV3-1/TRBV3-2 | TGTGCCAGCAGACGTAGGGACACAGATACGCAGTATTTT | CASRRRDTDTQYF